What follows describes a single TCR beta chain. This clone was counted only a few times. The clone's antigen remains unknown. The input lacks base qualities; no much larger clone sits a single base away. In the prospective study, participants were about 18 to 95 years old, resided in about 25 geographic areas of the United States, and were enrolled through a virtual design. In the prospective study, cohorts were assigned on the basis of participant-reported clinical history obtained from a screening survey and a study questionnaire. A participant counted as exposed if, within 2 weeks of entering the study, that participant had been in contact with someone who had a PCR-confirmed or clinician-diagnosed COVID-19 case. In the prospective study, whole blood, serum and a nasopharyngeal or oropharyngeal swab were collected from each participant by mobile phlebotomists. Participants in the prospective study had the option to provide additional blood draws and questionnaires over an approximately 2-month period. Blood samples from the prospective study were shipped frozen or at room temperature prior to DNA extraction.

The data derive from a study of blood T cell repertoires in COVID-19 (dated by TCRdb to about 2020). Looking at the study overall: Samples covering the acute and convalescent phases of COVID-19 were provided by collaborators in the United States, Italy and Spain. The prospective study material was composed of cDNA or gDNA derived from T cells, B-cell-depleted T cells, or PBMCs. Deeply sampled blood TCRbeta repertoires from subjects exposed to, actively infected with, or recovered from COVID-19 were included in the dataset. Sample metadata almost always included a de-identified subject ID, COVID-19 status, age in years and sex. The samples were drawn from two sources: the first 160 participants of the ongoing ImmuneRACE study, and about 1,300 subjects contributed by 6 global collaborators. Where HLA class I and class II types were available, the types were taken from metadata supplied by the sample provider, not from assay-based typing. The repertoires were released in a freely available public database intended as a resource for research on the immune response to SARS-CoV-2. On the study overall, not on this receptor specifically: Clinical and demographic metadata were provided uncurated, with the amount varying by source and participant.

There are 16 amino acids in the CDR3, from cysteine to phenylalanine inclusive. Of the read, only the CDR3 DNA is kept; its 48 bases are in frame from base 1. CDR1 and CDR2 were assigned from the germline V gene (reference sequence) as LNHDA and SQIVND. At the junction V is shortened by 7 bases and J by 7 bases; bases outside the gene matches: 15. TCRbeta CDR3 regions were amplified from genomic DNA by means of the immunoSEQ Assay, a bias-controlled multiplex PCR. As for how the authors treated the data: Nucleated cell counts per sample were estimated from amplification of reference gene primers within the assay. To quantify the absolute abundance of each unique TCRbeta CDR3 rearrangement, sequence reads were collapsed and filtered. For each sample, productive Simpson clonality was calculated as the square root of Simpson's diversity index over productive rearrangements. What TCRdb holds here is the immuneACCESS table cut down to in-frame rearrangements. Part of the clones is not present; checked against another copy, under half of the missing clones reflect an unresolved V gene, and the others are unexplained. V and J calls and clone size come straight from that table; D and trimming were deduced from the DNA. Within this sample are some 320,000 clones, with around nine tenths of them counted one time only. The ten largest clones take up 3% to 5% of the sample.

The receptor's source is a woman aged 25 to 39 who had been exposed to COVID-19. Source material: PBMCs or T cells enriched from blood (not recorded which). The V and J segments used are TRBV19 and TRBJ1-5; TRBD1 aligns with 8 central bases. The CDR3 region: CASIDSGGVRGQPQHF. The DNA is TGTGCCAGTATAGACTCAGGGGGCGTAAGGGGACAGCCCCAGCATTTT.